The count of the clone carrying this T cell receptor beta chain is one. As yet, its antigen is unknown. The sample comes from a study of regulatory T cells. Primers: 52 TRBV forward and 13 TRBJ reverse. TCRdb keeps only in-frame clones here, not all; method: immunoSEQ multiplex PCR. In the table there are under 30,000 clones, more than 70% of which are singletons. Germline CDR1 and CDR2: SEHNR and FQNEAQ (reference sequence). With V trimmed by 0 bases and J by 6 bases, 8 bases remained unmatched. This CDR3 is built from 17 residues. Study-level results: Hydrophobic residues at CDR3 positions 6 and 7 were enriched in conventional CD4+ T cells of CD3G-deficient patients.

J is TRBJ2-3 and V is TRBV7-9, with 11 bases lining up with TRBD2. Sequenced material: conventional CD4+ T cells sorted from blood. This TCR was recovered from a child younger than 18 with CD3G deficiency. The CDR3 region is CASSLASIAGGPDTQYF. The CDR3 DNA is TGTGCCAGCAGCTTAGCCTCGATAGCGGGAGGGCCGGATACGCAGTATTTT.